The 9 T cell receptor beta chains below come from one sample, sequenced in a study of shared clonotypes between healthy human individuals. Sequencing used immunoSEQ multiplex PCR; TCRdb keeps in-frame clones, though not all of them. The repertoire holds around 1.9 million clones, 80% to 95% seen once, with more than 1.5% in the top ten. Positive CCR7 selection of CD45RO-negative cells yielded the naive CD8 cells, and terminally differentiated effector memory CD45RA+ cells were excluded. Sequencing was carried out using naive CD8+ T cells from PBMCs. The receptors derive from a man aged 18 to 30 in good health. Some clones in this sample may be carry-over from other donors' samples.

The chain couples TRBV4-3 to TRBJ1-2; no definite D call. V was clipped by 0 bases and J by 4 bases, with 12 bases between them. The V gene's germline CDR1 is LGHNA and CDR2 YSLEER. CDR3 size: 15 residues. The CDR3 region is CASSQDIDGIYGYTF. The CDR3 DNA is TGCGCCAGCAGCCAAGATATCGACGGTATCTATGGCTACACCTTC.

This clone has only one observation. The V gene is TRBV2, the J gene TRBJ2-7; D is ambiguous. The germline V gene has CDR1 SNHLY and CDR2 FYNNEI. V gave up 10 bases and J gave up 7 bases, with 14 bases separating them. The CDR3 runs to 11 residues. In DNA form, the CDR3 reads TGTGCCACCAGACCGTCCCTAGAGCAGTACTTC. Translated: CATRPSLEQYF.

The rearrangement joins TRBV7-9 to TRBJ2-2; TRBD2 matches at 7 bases. Germline CDR1 SEHNR, CDR2 FQNEAQ (reference sequence). The junction had 6 bases not matched to a gene; V was cut back by 0 bases and J by 5 bases. There are 16 residues in the CDR3. CDR3 DNA: TGTGCCAGCAGCTTAGCGGGGCGGGAGATTACCGGGGAGCTGTTTTTT. It codes for CASSLAGREITGELFF.

The rearrangement links TRBV12-5 to TRBJ1-1; 7 bases align to TRBD1. There are 17 residues in the CDR3. Germline V gene sequence: CDR1 LGHNT, CDR2 FRNRAP. Germline trimming cut 0 bases from V and 4 bases from J; bases unmatched to any gene: 11. CDR3 region: CASGLVLPTGLVTEAFF. For the CDR3, the DNA is TGTGCTAGTGGTTTGGTCCTACCGACAGGGCTCGTCACTGAAGCTTTCTTT. Full variable domain (rest looked up from reference TRBV12-5 and TRBJ1-1): DARVTQTPRHKVTEMGQEVTMRCQPILGHNTVFWYRQTMMQGLELLAYFRNRAPLDDSGMPKDRFSAEMPDATLATLKIQPSEPRDSAVYFCASGLVLPTGLVTEAFFGQGTRLTVV.

V and J are TRBV27 and TRBJ2-7; TRBD2 might be the D (6 bases). V lost 2 bases and J 2 bases, leaving 13 bases between the germline ends. Germline V gene lookup returns CDR1 MNHEY and CDR2 SMNVEV (reference sequence). CDR3 length equals 15 residues. This CDR3 reads CASSLSGRATYEQYF. In DNA form, the CDR3 reads TGTGCCAGCAGTTTAAGCGGGCGGGCCACCTACGAGCAGTACTTC.

The rearrangement uses TRBV9 and TRBJ1-3; D call uncertain. The CDR3 totals 13 residues. Per germline, CDR1 SGDLS and CDR2 YYNGEE. V gave up 4 bases and J gave up 0 bases, with 5 bases separating them. The CDR3 region has the DNA TGTGCCAGCAGCCCAAGCTCTGGAAACACCATATATTTT. It codes for CASSPSSGNTIYF.

V usage is TRBV30 and J usage is TRBJ2-7; the match to TRBD1 covers 9 bases. The ends lost 3 bases at V and 5 bases at J; junction bases unmatched: 11. The CDR3 loop spans 15 amino acids. Germline V gene data show CDR1 as GTSNPN and CDR2 as SVGIG (reference sequence). This CDR3 reads CAWRETWTGAHEQYF. The DNA for the CDR3 is TGTGCCTGGAGGGAAACCTGGACAGGGGCCCACGAGCAGTACTTC.

V usage is TRBV4-1 and J usage is TRBJ2-7; 12 nucleotides align to TRBD1. J was trimmed by 6 bases and V by 1 base; bases with no gene match: 7. This CDR3 has 16 residues. Germline values: CDR1 MGHRA, CDR2 YSYEKL. Here the CDR3 DNA reads TGCGCCAGCAGCCAAGGCCGTGGGACAGGGGGCGGCGAGCAGTACTTC. Amino acid sequence: CASSQGRGTGGGEQYF.

The V gene is TRBV7-9, the J gene TRBJ2-7; no definite D call. Germline loops: CDR1 SEHNR, CDR2 FQNEAQ (reference sequence). Deletions cut 2 bases from V and 2 bases from J, with 7 bases between. The CDR3 contains 13 residues. CDR3 DNA: TGTGCCAGCAGCTTAAATTCCGCCTACGAGCAGTACTTC. This encodes CASSLNSAYEQYF.